A selection of T cell receptor beta chains follows, all from one sample in a study of shared clonotypes between healthy human individuals. Measured with immunoSEQ multiplex PCR; TCRdb has only the in-frame clones, and not every one. The table has more than 400,000 clones, approximately 82% seen once. The specimen was PBMCs. The receptor set was obtained from a woman in her forties in good health. Some clones in this sample may be carry-over from other donors' samples. Both conserved end residues are part of each CDR3. The D gene is left open where the match is weak. Clone size is not always given. Where it is, it says once, few, many or a class for expanded clones.

d_gene,j_gene,v_gene,abundance,CDR3nt,CDR3aa
.,TRBJ2-5,TRBV28,.,TGTGCCAGCACCGAACCGGGAAGCCAAGAGACCCAGTACTTC,CASTEPGSQETQYF
.,TRBJ2-1,TRBV28,.,TGTGCCACCGTTTCTCGGGTATCCTACAATGAGCAGTTCTTC,CATVSRVSYNEQFF
.,TRBJ1-2,TRBV6-1,.,TGTGCCAGCAGTGGATCGGGTAACTATGGCTACACCTTC,CASSGSGNYGYTF
.,TRBJ1-3,TRBV25-1,few,TGTGCCAGCAGTGAATATAAGCTGGGGGGCTCTGGAAACACCATATATTTT,CASSEYKLGGSGNTIYF
.,TRBJ2-3,TRBV11-2,.,TGTGCCAGCAGCTTAGGGTTGTATTATATGACAGATACGCAGTATTTT,CASSLGLYYMTDTQYF
TRBD2,TRBJ2-2,TRBV9,.,TGTGCCAGCAGCGTGAGCAGGACTAGCGGGAGCGCCGGGGAGCTGTTTTTT,CASSVSRTSGSAGELFF
.,TRBJ1-2,TRBV7-9,.,TGTGCCAGCAGCTTAAATGCAGGGGATGGCTACACCTTC,CASSLNAGDGYTF
TRBD2,TRBJ2-7,TRBV18,.,TGTGCCAGCTCACCACCGAGTATACTAGCGGGACCCTACGAGCAGTACTTC,CASSPPSILAGPYEQYF
.,TRBJ1-2,TRBV5-5,.,TGTGCCAGCAGCCCAATCACCGAATATAGCTATGGCTACACCTTC,CASSPITEYSYGYTF
.,TRBJ2-3,TRBV7-7,once,TGTGCCAGCAGCTTAGAAAGAACAGATACGCAGTATTTT,CASSLERTDTQYF
.,TRBJ2-7,TRBV10-2,.,TGCGCCAGCACTCGCGACCGGGTCGGTGGCGAGCAGTACTTC,CASTRDRVGGEQYF
TRBD1,TRBJ2-3,TRBV18,once,TGTGCCAGCTCACACCGTGGGACAGGGGGCGGCACAGATACGCAGTATTTT,CASSHRGTGGGTDTQYF
.,TRBJ2-7,TRBV9,.,TGTGCCAGCAGCGTATGGCAGGACAGCTCCTACGAGCAGTACTTC,CASSVWQDSSYEQYF
.,TRBJ2-1,TRBV5-1,.,TGCGCCAGCAGCCTGGGGCTACTAGCTAACTCCTACAATGAGCAGTTCTTC,CASSLGLLANSYNEQFF
.,TRBJ2-6,TRBV7-9,.,TGTGCCATCTACACCGGGGCCAACGTCCTGACTTTC,CAIYTGANVLTF
.,TRBJ2-7,TRBV10-1,few,TGCGCCAGCAGTGAGGCAGGGACCCCCTACGAGCAGTACTTC,CASSEAGTPYEQYF
.,TRBJ1-3,TRBV7-9,.,TGTGCCAGCAGCTTTGTGGAGGGGAGCGGTGGAAACACCATATATTTT,CASSFVEGSGGNTIYF
.,TRBJ1-1,TRBV2,.,TGTGCCAGCAGTGAAGCGGCGGTGGAGGATGAAGCTTTCTTT,CASSEAAVEDEAFF
.,TRBJ2-3,TRBV7-3,.,TGTGCCAGCAGCCCAAATCCGGGAGCCGATACGCAGTATTTT,CASSPNPGADTQYF
.,TRBJ1-5,TRBV28,.,TGTGCCAGCAGTTCCGCAGACAGAGTCATGCCCCAGCATTTT,CASSSADRVMPQHF
.,TRBJ2-5,TRBV18,few,TGTGCCAGCTCACCACCGGCAGCACAAGAGACCCAGTACTTC,CASSPPAAQETQYF
TRBD2,TRBJ2-3,TRBV6-5,.,TGTGCCAGCAAAAGGACCGGGGGGGATACGCAGTATTTT,CASKRTGGDTQYF
TRBD2,TRBJ2-7,TRBV7-8,few,TGTGCCAGCAGCACCACACTAGCGGGAGGACGGGAGCAGTACTTC,CASSTTLAGGREQYF
.,TRBJ1-5,TRBV7-8,.,TGTGCCAGCAGCCACACTAGCAATCAGCCCCAGCATTTT,CASSHTSNQPQHF
.,TRBJ1-1,TRBV2,many,TGTGCCAGCAGTGAGGCCAGGCTGAACACTGAAGCTTTCTTT,CASSEARLNTEAFF
.,TRBJ2-1,TRBV18,once,TGTGCCAGCTCACCAAGGAGCGACCTATCCCAGGATGAGCAGTTCTTC,CASSPRSDLSQDEQFF
TRBD2,TRBJ2-7,TRBV28,.,TGTGCCAGCATAGGCGGGGGGTCGAAGAACGAGCAGTACTTC,CASIGGGSKNEQYF
.,TRBJ2-5,TRBV29-1,few,TGCAGCGTTGAAGGCCGGGGGTGGGAGACCCAGTACTTC,CSVEGRGWETQYF
TRBD2,TRBJ2-7,TRBV5-6,.,TGTGCCAGCAGCTGGGGGACCGGGACTAGCTTTTCCGAGCAGTACTTC,CASSWGTGTSFSEQYF
.,TRBJ2-7,TRBV2,.,TGTGCCAGCAGAGCTCCGTCCCACATCTCCTACGAGCAGTACTTC,CASRAPSHISYEQYF
.,TRBJ2-5,TRBV6-1,.,TGTGCCAGCAGTGAAGAGTATGGGCCGAAAGAGACCCAGTACTTC,CASSEEYGPKETQYF
.,TRBJ2-2,TRBV7-2,once,TGTGCCAGCAGCTTAGTACTGTATACCGGGGAGCTGTTTTTT,CASSLVLYTGELFF
TRBD1,TRBJ2-2,TRBV15,.,TGTGCCACCAGCAGGGGCCCCGGGACAGACTTTAACACCGGGGAGCTGTTTTTT,CATSRGPGTDFNTGELFF
.,TRBJ2-2,TRBV7-3,.,TGTGCCAGCAGCTTAGGCAGAAACACCGGGGAGCTGTTTTTT,CASSLGRNTGELFF
TRBD1,TRBJ2-7,TRBV6-6,.,TGTGCCAGCAGCCCTCGGGACAGGTCCTCCTACGAGCGGTACTTC,CASSPRDRSSYERYF
TRBD1,TRBJ1-1,TRBV28,few,TGTGCCAGCAGTTTAATTTACGGGACAGGGGGCCTGAACACTGAAGCTTTCTTT,CASSLIYGTGGLNTEAFF
.,TRBJ1-4,TRBV29-1,once,TGCAGCGTGGCGGACAGTAATGAAAAACTGTTTTTT,CSVADSNEKLFF
.,TRBJ1-1,TRBV18,.,TGTGCCAGCTCACAGGGCCTGAACACTGAAGCTTTCTTT,CASSQGLNTEAFF
.,TRBJ2-7,TRBV29-1,.,TGCAGCGTAGTAAATTCAGGGGACGAGCAGTACTTC,CSVVNSGDEQYF
.,TRBJ1-6,TRBV7-6,.,TGTGCCAGCAGCGGGGGCCTTTCGGGCACCCTCCACTTT,CASSGGLSGTLHF
.,TRBJ2-3,TRBV5-1,.,TGCGCCAGCGGGCAGGTTTCAGATACGCAGTATTTT,CASGQVSDTQYF
TRBD2,TRBJ2-3,TRBV27,.,TGTGCCAGCAGCCGCAGCGGGATACCCACAGATACGCAGTATTTT,CASSRSGIPTDTQYF
.,TRBJ2-3,TRBV10-3,.,TGTGCCATCAGTGACCCCAGGGCAGATACGCAGTATTTT,CAISDPRADTQYF
.,TRBJ1-5,TRBV10-2,few,TGCGCCAGCAGTGAGGAGTCGGCGGCAGCGAACCCCCTGGTAAGCAATCAGCCCCAGCATTTT,CASSEESAAANPLVSNQPQHF
.,TRBJ2-1,TRBV28,.,TGTGCCAGCAGACTAGGGGGGGGTGAGCAGTTCTTC,CASRLGGGEQFF
TRBD1,TRBJ1-1,TRBV7-9,.,TGTGCCAGCAGGAAACAGGGGCGAGGCACTGAAGCTTTCTTT,CASRKQGRGTEAFF
.,TRBJ2-2,TRBV7-9,.,TGTGCCAGCAGCTTAGCGGTAGCCTCTTACACCGGGGAGCTGTTTTTT,CASSLAVASYTGELFF
.,TRBJ1-4,TRBV5-1,.,TGCGCCAGCATGAGGGGGACTAATGAAAAACTGTTTTTT,CASMRGTNEKLFF
.,TRBJ2-2,TRBV6-1,.,TGTGCGAGCCGGAGGGAAAACACCGGGGAGCTGTTTTTT,CASRRENTGELFF
.,TRBJ2-5,TRBV2,many,TGTGCCAGCAGTTCAGGGTACCAAGAGACCCAGTACTTC,CASSSGYQETQYF
.,TRBJ1-1,TRBV7-8,.,TGTGCCAGCAGCCGACAGTTGAACACTGAAGCTTTCTTT,CASSRQLNTEAFF
.,TRBJ2-2,TRBV5-1,.,TGCGCCAGCAGCTTGGTTGCGGGTCGGGAGCTGTTTTTT,CASSLVAGRELFF
.,TRBJ1-3,TRBV10-1,.,TGCGCCAGCGGCACCCTACCAACAGGTGCCTGCTCTGGAAACACCATATATTTT,CASGTLPTGACSGNTIYF
.,TRBJ1-2,TRBV5-6,.,TGTGCCAGCAGCTTGCAGGGAGGAAGCTATGGCTACACCTTC,CASSLQGGSYGYTF
.,TRBJ2-7,TRBV9,.,TGTGCCAGCAGCGTAGATGCGGGTTCGGGCGAGCAGTACTTC,CASSVDAGSGEQYF
.,TRBJ2-1,TRBV2,.,TGTGCCACGGGATTGGGTCCCTGGGATGAGCAGTTCTTC,CATGLGPWDEQFF